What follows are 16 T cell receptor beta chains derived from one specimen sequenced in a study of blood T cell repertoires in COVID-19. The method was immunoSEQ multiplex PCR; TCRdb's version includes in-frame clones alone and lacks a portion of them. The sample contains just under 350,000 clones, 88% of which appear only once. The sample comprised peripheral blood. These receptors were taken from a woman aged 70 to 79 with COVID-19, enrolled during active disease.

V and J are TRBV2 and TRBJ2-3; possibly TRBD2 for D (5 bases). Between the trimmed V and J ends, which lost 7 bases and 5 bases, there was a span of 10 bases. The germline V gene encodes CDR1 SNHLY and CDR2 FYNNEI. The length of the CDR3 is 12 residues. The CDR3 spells CASIQREDTQYF. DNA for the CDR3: TGTGCCAGCATACAGAGGGAAGATACGCAGTATTTT.

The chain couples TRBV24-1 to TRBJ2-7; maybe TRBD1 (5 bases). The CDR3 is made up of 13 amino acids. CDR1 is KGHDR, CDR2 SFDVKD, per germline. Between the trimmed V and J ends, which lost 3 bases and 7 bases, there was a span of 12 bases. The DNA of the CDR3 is TGTGCCACCAGTGATACAGGCGAGAGGGAGCAGTACTTC. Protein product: CATSDTGEREQYF.

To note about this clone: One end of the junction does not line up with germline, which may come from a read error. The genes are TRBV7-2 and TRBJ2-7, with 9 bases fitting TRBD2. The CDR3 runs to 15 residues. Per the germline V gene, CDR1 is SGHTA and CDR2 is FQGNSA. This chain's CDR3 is CASNLASGGSYEQYF. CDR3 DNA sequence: TGTGCCAGCAACTTAGCCAGCGGGGGGTCCTACGAGCAGTACTTC.

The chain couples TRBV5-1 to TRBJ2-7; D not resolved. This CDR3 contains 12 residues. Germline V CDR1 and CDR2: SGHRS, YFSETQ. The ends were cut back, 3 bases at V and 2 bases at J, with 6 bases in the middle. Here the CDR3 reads CASSSSAYEQYF. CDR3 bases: TGCGCCAGCAGCTCCTCAGCCTACGAGCAGTACTTC.

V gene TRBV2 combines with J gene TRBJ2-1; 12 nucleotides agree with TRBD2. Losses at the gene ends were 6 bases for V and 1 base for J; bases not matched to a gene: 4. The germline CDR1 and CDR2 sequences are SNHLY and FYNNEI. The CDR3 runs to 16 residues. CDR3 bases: TGTGCCAGCAGAGTTCTAGCGGGGGGGTCCTACAATGAGCAGTTCTTC. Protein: CASRVLAGGSYNEQFF.

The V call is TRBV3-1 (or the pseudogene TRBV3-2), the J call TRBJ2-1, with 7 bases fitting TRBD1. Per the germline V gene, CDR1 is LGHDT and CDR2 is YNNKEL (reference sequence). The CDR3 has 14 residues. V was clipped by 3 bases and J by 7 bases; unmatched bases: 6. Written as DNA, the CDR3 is TGTGCCAGCAGCCAGTCAGGGGGTTGGAATGAGCAGTTCTTC. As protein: CASSQSGGWNEQFF.

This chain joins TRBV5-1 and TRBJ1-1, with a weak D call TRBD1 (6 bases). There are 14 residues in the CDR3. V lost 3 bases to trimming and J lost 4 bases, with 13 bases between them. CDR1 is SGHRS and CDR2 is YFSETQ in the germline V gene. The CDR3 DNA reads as TGCGCCAGCAGCTGGAACAGGGTCGGCACTGAAGCTTTCTTT. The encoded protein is CASSWNRVGTEAFF.

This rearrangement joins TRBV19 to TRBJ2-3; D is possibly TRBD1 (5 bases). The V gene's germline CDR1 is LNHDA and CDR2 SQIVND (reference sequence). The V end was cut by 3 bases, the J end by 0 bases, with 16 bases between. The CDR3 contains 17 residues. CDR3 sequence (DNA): TGTGCCAGTAGTATTTTAGGGGCCCGAACTAGCACAGATACGCAGTATTTT. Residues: CASSILGARTSTDTQYF.

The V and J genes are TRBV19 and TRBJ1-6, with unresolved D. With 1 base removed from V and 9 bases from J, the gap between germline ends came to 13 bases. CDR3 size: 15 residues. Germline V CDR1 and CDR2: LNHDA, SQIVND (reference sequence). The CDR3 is CASSIATAGGSPLHF. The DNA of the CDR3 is TGTGCCAGTAGTATAGCGACGGCCGGAGGTTCACCCCTCCACTTT.

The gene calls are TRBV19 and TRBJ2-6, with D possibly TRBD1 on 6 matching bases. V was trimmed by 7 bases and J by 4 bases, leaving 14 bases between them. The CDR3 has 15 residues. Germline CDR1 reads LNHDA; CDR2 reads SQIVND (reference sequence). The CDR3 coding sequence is TGTGCCAGTAAGAGACAGGTCTACGGGGCCAACGTCCTGACTTTC. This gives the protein CASKRQVYGANVLTF. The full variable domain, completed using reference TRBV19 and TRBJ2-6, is DGGITQSPKYLFRKEGQNVTLSCEQNLNHDAMYWYRQDPGQGLRLIYYSQIVNDFQKGDIAEGYSVSREKKESFPLTVTSAQKNPTAFYLCASKRQVYGANVLTFGAGSRLTVL.

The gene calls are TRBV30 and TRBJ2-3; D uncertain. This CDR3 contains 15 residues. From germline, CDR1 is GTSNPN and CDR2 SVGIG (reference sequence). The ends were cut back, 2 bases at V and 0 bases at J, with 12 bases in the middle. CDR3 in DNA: TGTGCCTGGAGTAAGCCTAGGTCTAGCACAGATACGCAGTATTTT. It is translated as CAWSKPRSSTDTQYF.

The CDR3 reads CASSQPGGRSEKLFF. In nucleotides, the CDR3 is TGTGCCAGCAGCCAGCCAGGGGGTCGATCTGAAAAACTGTTTTTT. The genes are TRBV14 and TRBJ1-4, with 7 bases matching TRBD1. The CDR3 has 15 residues. The junction had 8 bases not matched to a gene; V was cut back by 3 bases and J by 7 bases. Germline V gene data show CDR1 as SGHDN and CDR2 as FVKESK.

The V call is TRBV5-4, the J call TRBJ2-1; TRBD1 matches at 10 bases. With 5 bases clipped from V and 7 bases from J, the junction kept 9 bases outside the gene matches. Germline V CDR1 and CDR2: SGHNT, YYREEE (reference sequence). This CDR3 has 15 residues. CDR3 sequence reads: CASRLRDRGMNEQFF. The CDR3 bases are TGTGCCAGCAGACTCCGGGACAGGGGTATGAATGAGCAGTTCTTC.

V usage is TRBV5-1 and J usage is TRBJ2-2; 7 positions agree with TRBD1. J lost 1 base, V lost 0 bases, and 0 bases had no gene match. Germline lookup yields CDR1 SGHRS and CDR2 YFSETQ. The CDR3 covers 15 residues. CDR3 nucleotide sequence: TGCGCCAGCAGCTTGGGGACAGGGAACACCGGGGAGCTGTTTTTT. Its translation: CASSLGTGNTGELFF.

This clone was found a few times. The CDR3 spells CASSLAPVAEAFF. CDR3 DNA: TGCGCCAGCAGCTTGGCCCCAGTTGCTGAAGCTTTCTTT. J is TRBJ1-1 and V is TRBV5-1; no reliable D call. This CDR3 is built from 13 residues. Germline V gene data show CDR1 as SGHRS and CDR2 as YFSETQ. Trimming cost V 0 bases and J 6 bases, with 9 bases left between them.

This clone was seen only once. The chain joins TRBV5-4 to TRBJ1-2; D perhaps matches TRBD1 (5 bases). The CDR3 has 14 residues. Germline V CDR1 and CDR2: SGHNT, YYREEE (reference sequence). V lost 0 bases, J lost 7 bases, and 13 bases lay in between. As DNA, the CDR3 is TGTGCCAGCAGCTTGGAGGCCCAGGGATCTGGCTACACCTTC. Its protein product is CASSLEAQGSGYTF.